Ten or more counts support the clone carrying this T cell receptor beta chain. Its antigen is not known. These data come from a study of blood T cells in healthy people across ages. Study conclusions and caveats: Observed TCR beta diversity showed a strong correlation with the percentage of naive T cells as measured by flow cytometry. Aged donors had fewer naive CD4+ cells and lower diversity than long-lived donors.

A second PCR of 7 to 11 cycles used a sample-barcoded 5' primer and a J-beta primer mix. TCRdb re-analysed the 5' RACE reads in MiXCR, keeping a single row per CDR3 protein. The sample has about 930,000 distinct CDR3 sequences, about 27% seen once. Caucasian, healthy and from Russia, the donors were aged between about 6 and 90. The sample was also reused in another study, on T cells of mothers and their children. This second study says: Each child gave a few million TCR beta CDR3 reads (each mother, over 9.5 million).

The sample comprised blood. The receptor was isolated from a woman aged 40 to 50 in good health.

This chain's CDR3 is CSAKRGSTDTQYF. The CDR3 DNA sequence: TGCAGTGCGAAGCGGGGAAGCACAGATACGCAGTATTTT. This chain uses TRBV20-1 with TRBJ2-3; 7 bases line up with TRBD2. Germline V gives CDR1 DFQATT, CDR2 SNEGSKA (reference sequence). J gave up 0 bases and V 6 bases, and 3 bases lay outside the gene matches. This CDR3 has 13 residues.